A single T cell receptor (beta chain) is shown here with its context. Trimming took 6 bases from V and 0 from J; bases not matched to a gene: 13. Germline CDR1 LNHDA, CDR2 SQIVND (reference sequence). The CDR3 consists of 18 residues. The data originate from a study of blood T cell repertoires in COVID-19. The repertoire was sequenced with immunoSEQ multiplex PCR; TCRdb's copy has only in-frame clones and lacks some. The sample has 150,000 or so clones; around 82% are singletons. This chain connects TRBV19 to TRBJ2-1; 8 bases are shared with TRBD1. The source of this sequence is a woman between 40 and 55 years old with COVID-19, enrolled during active disease. Sequenced sample: peripheral blood. This chain's CDR3 is CASRPRDRSLSSYNEQFF. The CDR3 DNA follows: TGTGCCAGTAGACCCCGGGACAGGTCATTGAGCTCCTACAATGAGCAGTTCTTC.